This TCR beta chain was found in a study of CD4+ T cells in melanoma. Broader study findings: Reportedly, melanoma neoantigen-specific CD4+ T cells showed varied differentiation states. CD8+ T cell, macrophage and B cell function reportedly correlated with neoantigen-specific CD4+ T cells.

Of note for this clone: Its antigen is not known.

Per the germline V gene, CDR1 is LGHDT and CDR2 is YNNKEL (reference sequence). This CDR3 contains 14 residues. V shed 1 base and J shed 2 bases, with 8 bases lying between them. The repertoire was sequenced with immunoSEQ multiplex PCR; TCRdb's copy has only in-frame clones and lacks some. Of a few thousand clones in the sample, about 61% were seen once. The clonotype originates from a human donor with melanoma. This rearrangement joins TRBV3-1 (or the pseudogene TRBV3-2) to TRBJ1-1, with D hard to call. Sequencing used cells from a culture (not recorded whether cultured in vitro). In DNA, the CDR3 is TGTGCCAGCAGCCAAGCTCAGTTCAACACTGAAGCTTTCTTT. Its protein product is CASSQAQFNTEAFF.